This entry is about one T cell receptor (beta chain). Its cognate antigen has yet to be identified. No much larger clone exists at a distance of one base, and base qualities are not known. For CDR1 and CDR2, the germline V gene lists SGHVS and FNYEAQ. Its CDR3 holds 15 amino acids, cysteine through phenylalanine. The CDR3 DNA has 45 bases and is translated from base 1. V ends up 5 bases short and J 7 bases short, with an unmatched junction base count of 7. The sample originates from a study of blood T cell repertoires in COVID-19 (dated by TCRdb to the early 2020s). Background on the whole study: Samples from collaborators originated in the United States, Italy and Spain and spanned both the acute and convalescent phases of COVID-19. HLA class I and class II types, where available, came from metadata supplied by the sample provider rather than from assay-based typing. Deeply sampled blood TCRbeta repertoires from subjects exposed to, actively infected with, or recovered from COVID-19 were included in the dataset. The material from the prospective study consisted of cDNA or gDNA derived from T cells, B-cell-depleted T cells, or PBMCs. Samples were obtained from the ongoing ImmuneRACE study (first 160 participants) and from 950 to 1,500 subjects provided by 6 global collaborators. The repertoires were released in a freely available public database meant as a resource for research on the immune response to SARS-CoV-2. The sample metadata nearly always contained a de-identified subject ID, COVID-19 status, age in years and sex. Results and caveats for the whole study, not just this receptor: The amount of clinical and demographic metadata varied by source and participant and was provided uncurated.

In the prospective study, participants were about 18 to 90 years old, resided in about 25 geographic areas of the United States, and were enrolled through a virtual design. To assign participants to cohorts, the prospective study relied on clinical history that participants themselves reported in a screening survey and a study questionnaire. Mobile phlebotomists in the prospective study collected whole blood, serum and a nasopharyngeal or oropharyngeal swab from every participant. Participants in the prospective study had the option to provide additional blood draws and questionnaires over an approximately 2-month period. Blood samples from the prospective study were shipped frozen or at room temperature prior to DNA extraction. TCRbeta CDR3 regions were amplified from genomic DNA using the immunoSEQ Assay, a bias-controlled multiplex PCR. Per the original workflow: Nucleated cell counts per sample were estimated from amplification of reference gene primers within the assay. To quantify the absolute abundance of each unique TCRbeta CDR3 rearrangement, sequence reads were collapsed and filtered. For each sample, productive Simpson clonality was calculated as the square root of Simpson's diversity index across productive rearrangements. Not all clones reach the TCRdb copy of this immuneACCESS table, which keeps in-frame sequences only. Checked studies attribute under half of the gap to unresolved V genes and leave the rest unexplained. Clone size and V and J calls were adopted from that table, with D and trimming inferred from the DNA. This sample has 300,000 to 400,000 clones in its table, and about 86% of those were observed once. Jointly, the top ten make up 3.5% to 4.5% of the sample.

The sequence joins TRBV7-6 to TRBJ1-4, and TRBD1 aligns with 10 junction nucleotides. What was sequenced was PBMCs or T cells enriched from blood (not recorded which). This sequence originates from a woman in her thirties or forties with acute COVID-19. The nucleotide sequence reads TGTGCCAGCAGCCGCTTAGGGACAGGGGCTGAAAAACTGTTTTTT. Its product reads: CASSRLGTGAEKLFF. The full variable domain, with segments outside the CDR3 supplied by the reference TRBV7-6 and TRBJ1-4 proteins, appears as GAGVSQSPRYKVTKRGQDVALRCDPISGHVSLYWYRQALGQGPEFLTYFNYEAQQDKSGLPNDRFSAERPEGSISTLTIQRTEQRDSAMYRCASSRLGTGAEKLFFGSGTQLSVL.